This T cell receptor beta chain was sequenced for a study of spatial heterogeneity in lung cancer. Described time point: sample taken at primary tumor resection. No cells were sorted before sequencing. The whole RNA sequenced was extracted from tumor, nontumor lung or frozen PBMC. TCRdb re-analysed the 5' RACE reads in MiXCR, keeping a single row per CDR3 protein. The sample lists about 85,000 distinct CDR3 sequences; 15% to 20% were seen once. The sample was PBMCs, taken at surgery. This sequence originates from a male donor with early-stage non-small cell lung cancer.

The CDR3: CASSYSFRDRSSSYNSPLHF. As DNA, the CDR3 is TGTGCCAGCAGTTACTCTTTCCGGGACAGGTCAAGCTCCTATAATTCACCCCTCCACTTT. The chain carries TRBV6-2 or TRBV6-3 and TRBJ1-6; 8 bases align to TRBD1. CDR1 MNHEY and CDR2 SVGEGT come from the germline V gene. CDR3 size: 20 residues. With 0 bases clipped from V and 0 bases from J, the junction kept 10 bases outside the gene matches.